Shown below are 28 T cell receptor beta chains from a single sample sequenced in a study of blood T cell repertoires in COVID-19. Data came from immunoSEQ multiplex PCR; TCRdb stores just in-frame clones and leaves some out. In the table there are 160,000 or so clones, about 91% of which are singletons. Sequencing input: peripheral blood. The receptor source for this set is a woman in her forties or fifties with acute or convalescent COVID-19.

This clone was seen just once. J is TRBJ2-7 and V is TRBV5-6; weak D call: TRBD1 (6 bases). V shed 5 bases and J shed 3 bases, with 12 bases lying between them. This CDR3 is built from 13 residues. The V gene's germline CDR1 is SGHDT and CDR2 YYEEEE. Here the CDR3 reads CASSFTGIYEQYF. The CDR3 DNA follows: TGTGCCAGCAGTTTTACAGGGATCTACGAGCAGTACTTC.

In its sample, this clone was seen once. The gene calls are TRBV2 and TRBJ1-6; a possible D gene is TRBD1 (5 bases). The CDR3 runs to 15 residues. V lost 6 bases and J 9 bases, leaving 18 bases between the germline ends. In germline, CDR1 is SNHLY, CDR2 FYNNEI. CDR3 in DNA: TGTGCCAGCAGAAGCCTTGGGGGGGAGAGTTCACCCCTCCACTTT. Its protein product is CASRSLGGESSPLHF.

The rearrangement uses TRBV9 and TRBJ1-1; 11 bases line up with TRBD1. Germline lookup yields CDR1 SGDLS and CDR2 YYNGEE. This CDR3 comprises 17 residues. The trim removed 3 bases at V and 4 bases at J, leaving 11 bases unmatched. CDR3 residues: CASSETRDRGFGTEAFF. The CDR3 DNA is TGTGCCAGCAGCGAGACCCGGGACAGGGGGTTCGGCACTGAAGCTTTCTTT.

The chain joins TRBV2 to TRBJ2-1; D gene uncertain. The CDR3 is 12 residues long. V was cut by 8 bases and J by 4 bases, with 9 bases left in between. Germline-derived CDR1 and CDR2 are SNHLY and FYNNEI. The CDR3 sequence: CASDWKYNEQFF. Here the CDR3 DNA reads TGTGCCAGCGACTGGAAGTACAATGAGCAGTTCTTC.

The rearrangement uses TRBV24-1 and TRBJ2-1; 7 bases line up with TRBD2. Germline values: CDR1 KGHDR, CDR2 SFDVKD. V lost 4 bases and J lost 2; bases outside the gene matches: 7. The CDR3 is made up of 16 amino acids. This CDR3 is CATSDGGGEAYNEQFF. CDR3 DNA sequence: TGTGCCACCAGTGACGGCGGGGGTGAAGCCTACAATGAGCAGTTCTTC.

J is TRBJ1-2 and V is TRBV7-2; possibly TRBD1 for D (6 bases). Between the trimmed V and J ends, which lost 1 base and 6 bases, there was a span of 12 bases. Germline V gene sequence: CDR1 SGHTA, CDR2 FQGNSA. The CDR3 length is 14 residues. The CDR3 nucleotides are TGTGCCAGCAGCTTAGTACAGGGCGGAAATGGCTACACCTTC. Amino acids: CASSLVQGGNGYTF.

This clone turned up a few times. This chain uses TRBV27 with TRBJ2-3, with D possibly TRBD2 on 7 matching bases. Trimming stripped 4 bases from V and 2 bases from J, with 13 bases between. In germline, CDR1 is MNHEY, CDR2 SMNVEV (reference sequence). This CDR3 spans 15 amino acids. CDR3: CASSSAGALTDTQYF. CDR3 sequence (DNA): TGTGCCAGCAGTTCGGCGGGGGCCCTCACAGATACGCAGTATTTT.

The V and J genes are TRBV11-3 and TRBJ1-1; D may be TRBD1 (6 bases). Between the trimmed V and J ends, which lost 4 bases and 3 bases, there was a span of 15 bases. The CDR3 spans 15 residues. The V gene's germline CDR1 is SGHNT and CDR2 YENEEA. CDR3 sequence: CASSSGVGGDTEAFF. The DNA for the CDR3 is TGTGCCAGCAGCTCCGGAGTAGGGGGGGACACTGAAGCTTTCTTT.

CDR3 region: CSVPRDSLNTEAFF. The CDR3 DNA reads as TGCAGCGTGCCTCGGGACAGCTTGAACACTGAAGCTTTCTTT. This chain uses TRBV29-1 with TRBJ1-1; 7 bases align to TRBD1. The germline V gene encodes CDR1 SQVTM and CDR2 ANQGSEA. The V and J ends lost 6 bases and 0 bases, in that order; junction bases with no gene match: 7. The CDR3 totals 14 residues.

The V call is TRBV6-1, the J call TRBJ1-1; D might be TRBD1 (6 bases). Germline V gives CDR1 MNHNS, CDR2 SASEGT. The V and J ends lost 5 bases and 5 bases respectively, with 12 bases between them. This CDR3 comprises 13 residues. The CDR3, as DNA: TGTGCCAGCAGTACGACAGGCCGAACTGAAGCTTTCTTT. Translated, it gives CASSTTGRTEAFF.

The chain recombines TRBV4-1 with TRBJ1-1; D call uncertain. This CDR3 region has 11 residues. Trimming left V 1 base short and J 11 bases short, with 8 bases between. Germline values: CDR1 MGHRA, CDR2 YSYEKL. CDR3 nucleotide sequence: TGCGCCAGCAGCCAAGGGGCCGGTGCTTTCTTT. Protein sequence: CASSQGAGAFF.

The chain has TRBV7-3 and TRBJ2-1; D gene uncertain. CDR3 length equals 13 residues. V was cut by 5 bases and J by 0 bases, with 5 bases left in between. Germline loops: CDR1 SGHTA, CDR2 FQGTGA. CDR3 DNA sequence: TGTGCCAGCAGCGCTAGCTCCTACAATGAGCAGTTCTTC. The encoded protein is CASSASSYNEQFF.

For the CDR3, the DNA is TGTGCCTGGAGCCTTTCAGCGGGAGGCTACGAGCAGTACTTC. Translated: CAWSLSAGGYEQYF. This chain uses TRBV30 with TRBJ2-7, with 9 bases lining up with TRBD2. The J segment lost 3 bases and the V segment lost 3 bases, leaving 6 bases of the junction unmatched. Germline-derived CDR1 and CDR2 are GTSNPN and SVGIG (reference sequence). This CDR3 comprises 14 residues. Supplemented by reference TRBV30 and TRBJ2-7, the full variable domain reads SQTIHQWPATLVQPVGSPLSLECTVEGTSNPNLYWYRQAAGRGLQLLFYSVGIGQISSEVPQNLSASRPQDRQFILSSKKLLLSDSGFYLCAWSLSAGGYEQYFGPGTRLTVT.

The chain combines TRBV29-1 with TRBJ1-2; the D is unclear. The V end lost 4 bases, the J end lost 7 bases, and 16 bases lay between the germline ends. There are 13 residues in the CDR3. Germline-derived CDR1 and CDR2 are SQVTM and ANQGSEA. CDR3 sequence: CSVGGGSGSGYTF. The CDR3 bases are TGCAGCGTTGGCGGTGGAAGTGGGTCTGGCTACACCTTC.

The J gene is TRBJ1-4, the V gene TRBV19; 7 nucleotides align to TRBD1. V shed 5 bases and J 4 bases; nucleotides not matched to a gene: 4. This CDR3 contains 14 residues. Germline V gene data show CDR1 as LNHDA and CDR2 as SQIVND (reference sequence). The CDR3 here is CASSLTGVNEKLFF. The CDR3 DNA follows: TGTGCCAGTAGTCTCACAGGGGTTAATGAAAAACTGTTTTTT.

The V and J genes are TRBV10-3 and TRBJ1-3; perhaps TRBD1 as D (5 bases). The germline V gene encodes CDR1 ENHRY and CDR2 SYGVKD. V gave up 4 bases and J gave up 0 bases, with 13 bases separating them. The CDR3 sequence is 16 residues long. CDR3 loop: CAISGPDRYSGNTIYF. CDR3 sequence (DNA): TGTGCCATCAGTGGCCCTGACAGATACTCTGGAAACACCATATATTTT.

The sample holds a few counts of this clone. The CDR3 here is CASSAGTVEAFF. The CDR3 nucleotides read TGTGCCAGCAGCGCGGGGACAGTTGAAGCTTTCTTT. This sequence joins TRBV13 and TRBJ1-1, with TRBD1 matching over 7 bases. CDR3 length: 12 residues. Germline V gene lookup returns CDR1 PRHDT and CDR2 FYEKMQ (reference sequence). V gave up 5 bases and J gave up 7 bases; unmatched junction bases: 4.

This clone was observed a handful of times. The CDR3 sequence: CASSLANRGSLAGATDTQYF. CDR3 sequence (DNA): TGTGCCAGCAGCTTAGCTAATCGGGGTTCGCTAGCGGGAGCTACAGATACGCAGTATTTT. This chain connects TRBV7-2 to TRBJ2-3, with 10 nucleotides matching TRBD2. Germline assignment: CDR1 SGHTA and CDR2 FQGNSA. This CDR3 is 20 amino acids long. J was trimmed by 3 bases and V by 0 bases; bases with no gene match: 15.

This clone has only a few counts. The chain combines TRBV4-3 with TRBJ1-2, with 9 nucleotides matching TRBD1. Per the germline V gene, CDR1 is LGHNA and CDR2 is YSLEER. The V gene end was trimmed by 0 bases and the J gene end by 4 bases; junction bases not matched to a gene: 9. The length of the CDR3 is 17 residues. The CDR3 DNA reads TGCGCCAGCAGCCAAGACGTCCCGGGACAGGGTGGCTATGGCTACACCTTC. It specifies CASSQDVPGQGGYGYTF.

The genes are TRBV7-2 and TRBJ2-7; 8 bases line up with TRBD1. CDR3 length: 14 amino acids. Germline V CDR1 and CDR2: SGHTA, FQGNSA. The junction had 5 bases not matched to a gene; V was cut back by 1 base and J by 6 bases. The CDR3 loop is CASSLGRTGIEQYF. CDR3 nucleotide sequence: TGTGCCAGCAGCTTAGGGAGGACAGGGATCGAGCAGTACTTC.

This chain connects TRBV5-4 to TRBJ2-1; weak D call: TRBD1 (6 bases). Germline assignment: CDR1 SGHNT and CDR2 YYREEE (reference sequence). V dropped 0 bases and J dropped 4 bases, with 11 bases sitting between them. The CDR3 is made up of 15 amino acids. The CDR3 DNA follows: TGTGCCAGCAGCTTGGGGGGACAAGATTACAATGAGCAGTTCTTC. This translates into CASSLGGQDYNEQFF.

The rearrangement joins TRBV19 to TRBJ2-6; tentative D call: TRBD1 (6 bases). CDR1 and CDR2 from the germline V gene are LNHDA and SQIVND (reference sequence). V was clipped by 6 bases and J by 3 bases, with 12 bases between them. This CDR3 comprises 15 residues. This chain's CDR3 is CASRRQEFGANVLTF. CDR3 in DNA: TGTGCCAGTAGGCGACAGGAGTTTGGGGCCAACGTCCTGACTTTC. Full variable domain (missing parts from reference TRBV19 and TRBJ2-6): DGGITQSPKYLFRKEGQNVTLSCEQNLNHDAMYWYRQDPGQGLRLIYYSQIVNDFQKGDIAEGYSVSREKKESFPLTVTSAQKNPTAFYLCASRRQEFGANVLTFGAGSRLTVL.

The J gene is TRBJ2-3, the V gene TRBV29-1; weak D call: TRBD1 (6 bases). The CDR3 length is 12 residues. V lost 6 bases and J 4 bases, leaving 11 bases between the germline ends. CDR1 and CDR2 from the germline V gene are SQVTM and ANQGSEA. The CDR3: CSVTGASDTQYF. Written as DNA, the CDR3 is TGCAGCGTGACAGGAGCCTCAGATACGCAGTATTTT.

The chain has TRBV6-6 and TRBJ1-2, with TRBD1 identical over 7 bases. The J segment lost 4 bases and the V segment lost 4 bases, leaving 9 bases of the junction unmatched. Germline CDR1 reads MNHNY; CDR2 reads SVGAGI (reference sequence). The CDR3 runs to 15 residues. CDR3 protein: CASSSDRALFYGYTF. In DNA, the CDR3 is TGTGCCAGCAGTTCCGACAGGGCCCTATTCTATGGCTACACCTTC.

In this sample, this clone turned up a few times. In DNA, the CDR3 is TGCAGTGTCCGGGGAGGGAACATTCAGTACTTC. Translation gives CSVRGGNIQYF. The chain uses TRBV20-1 and TRBJ2-4; 7 bases are a match to TRBD2. The CDR3 is made up of 11 amino acids. The germline CDR1 and CDR2 sequences are DFQATT and SNEGSKA (reference sequence). Trimming removed 7 bases from V and 7 bases from J; junction bases left unmatched: 4.

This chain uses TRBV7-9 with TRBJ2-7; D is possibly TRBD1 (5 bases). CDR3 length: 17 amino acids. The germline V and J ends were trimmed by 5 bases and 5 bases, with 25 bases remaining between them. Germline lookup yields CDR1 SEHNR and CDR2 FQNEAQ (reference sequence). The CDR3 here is CASSPQAPGSGLDEQYF. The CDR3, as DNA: TGTGCCAGCAGCCCACAAGCCCCCGGTTCAGGGCTTGACGAGCAGTACTTC.

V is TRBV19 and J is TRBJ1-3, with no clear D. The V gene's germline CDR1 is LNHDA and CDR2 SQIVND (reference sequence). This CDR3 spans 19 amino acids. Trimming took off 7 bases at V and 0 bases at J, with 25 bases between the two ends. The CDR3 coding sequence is TGTGCCAGTACCCTCCTAGTAGCGACCGGCCTAAACTCTGGAAACACCATATATTTT. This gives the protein CASTLLVATGLNSGNTIYF.

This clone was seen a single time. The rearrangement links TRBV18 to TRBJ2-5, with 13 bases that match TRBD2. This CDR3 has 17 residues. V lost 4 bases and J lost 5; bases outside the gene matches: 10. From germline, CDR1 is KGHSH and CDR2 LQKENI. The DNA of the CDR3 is TGTGCCAGCTCACGACCGGGACTAGCGGGATTCGGGGAGACCCAGTACTTC. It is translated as CASSRPGLAGFGETQYF.